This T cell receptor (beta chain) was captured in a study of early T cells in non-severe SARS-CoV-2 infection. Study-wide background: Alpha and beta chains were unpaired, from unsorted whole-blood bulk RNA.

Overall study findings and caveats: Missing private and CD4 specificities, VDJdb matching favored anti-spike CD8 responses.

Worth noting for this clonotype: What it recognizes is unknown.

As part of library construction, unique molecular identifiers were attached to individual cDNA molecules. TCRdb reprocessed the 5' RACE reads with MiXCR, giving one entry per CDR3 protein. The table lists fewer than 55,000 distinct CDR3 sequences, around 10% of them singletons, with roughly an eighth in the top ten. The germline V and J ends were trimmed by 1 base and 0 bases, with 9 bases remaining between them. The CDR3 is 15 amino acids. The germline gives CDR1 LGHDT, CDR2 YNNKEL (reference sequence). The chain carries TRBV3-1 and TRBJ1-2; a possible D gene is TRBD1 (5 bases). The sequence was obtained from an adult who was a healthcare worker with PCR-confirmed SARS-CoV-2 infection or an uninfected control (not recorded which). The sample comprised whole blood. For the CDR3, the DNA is TGTGCCAGCAGCCAAGCCGGACAATCTAACTATGGCTACACCTTC. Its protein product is CASSQAGQSNYGYTF.